These 27 T cell receptor beta chains share one sample of origin, sequenced in a study of Graves' ophthalmopathy and Graves' hyperthyroidism. Amplification of the TCR beta CDR3 regions used RNA transcripts (as template). An initial RT-PCR round employing HTBI primers preceded a second-round multiplex PCR. MiXCR was run by TCRdb on the multiplex PCR reads, yielding one entry per CDR3 protein. This table holds about 150,000 distinct CDR3 sequences, less than 45% found once. Sample: peripheral blood. These receptor sequences come from a woman aged 40 to 50 with Graves' ophthalmopathy.

This clonotype was seen at least ten times. J is TRBJ2-5 and V is TRBV7-3; 8 nucleotides agree with TRBD2. The CDR3 runs to 14 residues. With V trimmed by 1 base and J by 10 bases, 8 bases remained unmatched. Germline CDR1 and CDR2: SGHTA and FQGTGA. CDR3 bases: TGTGCCAGCAGCTTAAACGGGAGGGCCCGGGGCCAGTACTTC. Translating gives CASSLNGRARGQYF.

The chain recombines TRBV6-5 with TRBJ1-1, with D maybe TRBD1 (6 bases). The germline gives CDR1 MNHEY, CDR2 SVGAGI. This CDR3 spans 14 amino acids. The germline V and J ends were trimmed by 4 bases and 8 bases, with 17 bases remaining between them. The CDR3 spells CASSSNNRDSEAFF. The CDR3 DNA is TGTGCCAGCAGTTCCAATAACAGGGACTCAGAAGCTTTCTTT.

The chain joins TRBV7-3 to TRBJ1-1; D possibly corresponds to TRBD1 (5 bases). The germline V gene has CDR1 SGHTA and CDR2 FQGTGA. CDR3 length: 14 residues. V was cut by 4 bases and J by 8 bases, with 17 bases left in between. DNA for the CDR3: TGTGCCAGCAGCTACCGGACACGACGATTGGAAGCTTTCTTT. This translates into CASSYRTRRLEAFF.

This chain links TRBV7-3 with TRBJ2-7, with D maybe TRBD2 (6 bases). Germline assignment: CDR1 SGHTA and CDR2 FQGTGA. Trimming removed 5 bases at V and 0 bases at J, with 14 bases between. This CDR3 region has 15 residues. CDR3 in amino acids: CASSSQAGYSYEQYF. The DNA of the CDR3 is TGTGCCAGCAGCAGCCAAGCGGGCTACTCCTACGAGCAGTACTTC.

This clonotype was found a few times. The chain combines TRBV6-2 or TRBV6-3 with TRBJ2-7; 7 bases are shared with TRBD1. Germline CDR1 reads MNHEY; CDR2 reads SVGEGT. V was clipped by 2 bases and J by 1 base; unmatched bases: 2. This CDR3 is built from 14 residues. CDR3 loop: CASSYGDSSYEQYF. Here the CDR3 DNA reads TGTGCCAGCAGTTACGGGGACAGTTCCTACGAGCAGTACTTC.

There are many counts of this clonotype. This chain uses TRBV24-1 with TRBJ2-1, with TRBD1 as a possible D gene (6 bases). This CDR3 is built from 17 residues. The V and J ends lost 2 bases and 0 bases respectively, with 13 bases between them. Per germline, CDR1 KGHDR and CDR2 SFDVKD. For the CDR3, the DNA is TGTGCCACCAGTGATTGGGGCAGGGGAAGCTCCTACAATGAGCAGTTCTTC. It codes for CATSDWGRGSSYNEQFF.

This clonotype was counted many times. This chain uses TRBV6-5 with TRBJ2-7; the match to TRBD2 covers 11 bases. Trimming cost V 5 bases and J 4 bases; bases outside gene matches: 4. Germline V lookup: CDR1 MNHEY, CDR2 SVGAGI. This CDR3 has 14 amino acids. CDR3 sequence (DNA): TGTGCCAGCAGTCTTGGGACTAGCGGTTACGAGCAGTACTTC. Residues: CASSLGTSGYEQYF.

This clonotype turned up a few times. This chain connects TRBV6-1 to TRBJ2-7; maybe TRBD2 (5 bases). Germline CDR1 reads MNHNS; CDR2 reads SASEGT. Trimming took off 6 bases at V and 4 bases at J, with 13 bases between the two ends. This CDR3 comprises 13 residues. The CDR3 nucleotides are TGTGCCAGCAGCCGGCTGAGGAGGTACGAGCAGTACTTC. Protein: CASSRLRRYEQYF.

This clonotype was observed a single time. The chain has TRBV29-1 and TRBJ1-1, with 7 bases fitting TRBD1. The CDR3 runs 13 residues. With V trimmed by 7 bases and J by 4 bases, 9 bases remained unmatched. Germline CDR1 and CDR2: SQVTM and ANQGSEA. The CDR3 is CSAGQVQGTEAFF. CDR3 in DNA: TGCAGCGCCGGACAGGTCCAGGGCACTGAAGCTTTCTTT. The whole variable domain, remainder taken from reference TRBV29-1 and TRBJ1-1, is SAVISQKPSRDICQRGTSLTIQCQVDSQVTMMFWYRQQPGQSLTLIATANQGSEATYESGFVIDKFPISRPNLTFSTLTVSNMSPEDSSIYLCSAGQVQGTEAFFGQGTRLTVV.

The chain has TRBV7-2 and TRBJ2-7, with unresolved D. The germline CDR1 and CDR2 sequences are SGHTA and FQGNSA. This CDR3 contains 12 residues. V was trimmed by 1 base and J by 3 bases, leaving 4 bases between them. In DNA form, the CDR3 reads TGTGCCAGCAGCTTAGGATACTACGAGCAGTACTTC. Its translation is CASSLGYYEQYF.

This clonotype was seen many times. The chain recombines TRBV6-5 with TRBJ1-2; no firm D call. Germline CDR1 and CDR2: MNHEY and SVGAGI. Trimming shortened V by 8 bases and J by 2 bases, and 12 bases separated the two germline ends. The CDR3 spans 13 residues. CDR3 DNA sequence: TGTGCCAGCCTCTCAGTGAAGAACTATGGCTACACCTTC. This encodes CASLSVKNYGYTF.

This clonotype was counted only a few times. The genes are TRBV27 and TRBJ1-1; D call uncertain. V was trimmed by 6 bases and J by 1 base, leaving 12 bases between them. This CDR3 spans 14 amino acids. Germline V gene lookup returns CDR1 MNHEY and CDR2 SMNVEV (reference sequence). CDR3: CASSERGPNTEAFF. CDR3 DNA sequence: TGTGCCAGCAGCGAACGGGGTCCGAACACTGAAGCTTTCTTT.

CDR3 sequence (DNA): TGTGCCAGCAGCCAGGGTGAGCAGTACTTC. Its translation: CASSQGEQYF. V gene TRBV2 combines with J gene TRBJ2-7, with D perhaps TRBD1 (5 bases). Trimming left V 6 bases short and J 7 bases short, with 7 bases between. CDR1 and CDR2 (germline): SNHLY, FYNNEI. The CDR3 is 10 amino acids.

This clonotype was recorded at least ten times. The rearrangement uses TRBV14 and TRBJ1-2, with a tentative D call TRBD1 (5 bases). CDR1 is SGHDN, CDR2 FVKESK, per germline. This CDR3 is built from 14 residues. The germline V and J ends were trimmed by 2 bases and 7 bases, with 14 bases remaining between them. In nucleotides, the CDR3 is TGTGCCAGCAGCCAAAAGGGGATAGGCCTTGGCTACACCTTC. Its protein is CASSQKGIGLGYTF.

The V and J genes are TRBV28 and TRBJ1-6; perhaps TRBD1 as D (5 bases). The CDR3 contains 15 residues. CDR1 is MDHEN, CDR2 SYDVKM, per germline. The germline V and J ends were trimmed by 5 bases and 7 bases, with 15 bases remaining between them. CDR3 DNA: TGTGCCAGCAGTGACTCGGGGGGTGAGAATTCACCCCTCCACTTT. Its translation: CASSDSGGENSPLHF.

The rearrangement joins TRBV2 to TRBJ2-7; D ambiguous. Trimming removed 5 bases from V and 4 bases from J, with 12 bases in between. CDR3 length: 13 amino acids. Germline CDR1 reads SNHLY; CDR2 reads FYNNEI. Written as DNA, the CDR3 is TGTGCCAGCAGTAATACTAAGTTTTACGAGCAGTACTTC. This encodes CASSNTKFYEQYF.

At least ten counts were recorded for this clonotype. V gene TRBV5-8 combines with J gene TRBJ2-5, with D possibly being TRBD2 (6 bases). Germline CDR1 and CDR2: SGHTS and YDEGEE. Between the trimmed V and J ends, which lost 1 base and 2 bases, there was a span of 15 bases. This CDR3 has 16 residues. The CDR3 DNA is TGTGCCAGCAGCTTGCGCTACGGGACTGAACAAGAGACCCAGTACTTC. As protein: CASSLRYGTEQETQYF.

The chain carries TRBV6-5 and TRBJ1-1, with a weak D call TRBD1 (6 bases). CDR3 length equals 15 residues. Germline assignment: CDR1 MNHEY and CDR2 SVGAGI. Trimming took 6 bases from V and 1 from J, leaving 15 bases between them. CDR3 in DNA: TGTGCCAGCAGAAGGAGACTACAGGGGAACACTGAAGCTTTCTTT. It encodes CASRRRLQGNTEAFF.

This clonotype was picked up many times. This CDR3 is CASSWGGLAFF. CDR3 DNA: TGTGCCAGCAGCTGGGGAGGGCTGGCTTTCTTT. The V and J genes are TRBV11-2 and TRBJ1-1, with no clear D. The CDR3 is 11 amino acids. V dropped 4 bases and J dropped 11 bases, with 11 bases sitting between them. Germline V gives CDR1 SGHAT, CDR2 FQNNGV.

The table lists this clonotype with many counts. V gene TRBV14 combines with J gene TRBJ1-2; D is unresolved. Trimming stripped 5 bases from V and 1 base from J, with 8 bases between. The germline V gene encodes CDR1 SGHDN and CDR2 FVKESK. The CDR3 extends over 13 amino acids. CDR3 nucleotide sequence: TGTGCCAGCAGCATGGGCCTTAACTATGGCTACACCTTC. It specifies CASSMGLNYGYTF.

This clonotype was observed many times. This sequence joins TRBV11-3 and TRBJ2-7; TRBD2 aligns across 10 bases. V lost 5 bases to trimming and J lost 3 bases; unmatched junction nucleotides: 7. From germline, CDR1 is SGHNT and CDR2 YENEEA. CDR3 length: 15 residues. This CDR3 is CASSLLAGTIYEQYF. CDR3 coding DNA: TGTGCCAGCAGCCTACTAGCGGGGACTATCTACGAGCAGTACTTC.

There are many counts of this clonotype. CDR3 nucleotide sequence: TGCGCCAGCAGCCAAGATAGGGGTGAGATTTCTGGGGCCAACGTCCTGACTTTC. Residues: CASSQDRGEISGANVLTF. The chain links TRBV4-3 to TRBJ2-6; perhaps TRBD1 as D (5 bases). Trimming removed 0 bases from V and 1 base from J, with 13 bases in between. This CDR3 spans 18 amino acids. Germline loops: CDR1 LGHNA, CDR2 YSLEER.

The rearrangement links TRBV6-1 to TRBJ1-2, with D perhaps matching TRBD1 (6 bases). Germline assignment: CDR1 MNHNS and CDR2 SASEGT. Trimming stripped 6 bases from V and 5 bases from J, with 10 bases between. The CDR3 runs 12 residues. CDR3 loop: CASRDRKYGYTF. The CDR3 DNA reads as TGTGCCAGCAGGGACAGAAAATATGGCTACACCTTC.

The genes are TRBV6-1 and TRBJ1-1, with 9 bases fitting TRBD1. The CDR3 loop spans 15 amino acids. V dropped 4 bases and J dropped 3; count of bases not matched to a gene: 6. Germline CDR1 MNHNS, CDR2 SASEGT. CDR3 sequence: CASSVQGAVYTEAFF. The CDR3 bases are TGTGCCAGCAGTGTACAGGGGGCGGTGTACACTGAAGCTTTCTTT.

Concerning this clonotype: The junction shows a germline mismatch at one end, possibly a read error. The rearrangement joins TRBV11-1 to TRBJ2-7, with 14 bases lining up with TRBD2. Germline V gives CDR1 SGHAT, CDR2 FQDESV (reference sequence). The CDR3 has 16 residues. The CDR3 sequence: CASSGMTSGRAYEQYF. In nucleotides, the CDR3 is TGTGCCAGCAGCGGGATGACTAGCGGGAGGGCGTACGAACAGTACTTC.

The CDR3 DNA reads TGTGCCACCCTCCCTGGGGTTGGGTACGAGCAGTACTTC. Encoded protein: CATLPGVGYEQYF. V is TRBV6-1 and J is TRBJ2-7; no firm D call. The germline CDR1 and CDR2 sequences are MNHNS and SASEGT. The length of the CDR3 is 13 residues. Trimming shortened V by 10 bases and J by 4 bases, and 17 bases separated the two germline ends.

This chain joins TRBV28 and TRBJ2-7; D gene ambiguous. Trimming took 1 base from V and 2 from J, leaving 9 bases between them. This CDR3 has 14 residues. Germline lookup yields CDR1 MDHEN and CDR2 SYDVKM. The CDR3 DNA sequence: TGTGCCAGCAGTTTATCCGGAAGTGCCTACGAGCAGTACTTC. Translating it yields CASSLSGSAYEQYF.